This T cell receptor beta chain is drawn from a study of CD8+CD57+ T cells in acquired aplastic anemia. For this clonotype: A single base separates this from a much larger clone, so it may be a read error.

The CDR3 is 15 amino acids. Germline CDR1 is LNHDA and CDR2 is SQIVND (reference sequence). An expansion of CD8+CD57+ cells by flow cytometry had been shown in patients chosen for sequencing. The enrolled patients all had severe acquired aplastic anemia. TCR beta VDJ and CDR3 profiling used genomic DNA as template. TCRdb itself ran the reads through MiXCR, one entry per CDR3 protein. The data contain 180,000 or so distinct CDR3 sequences, around 50% of them singletons. J is TRBJ1-5 and V is TRBV19, with D hard to call. The sample taken for sequencing was sorted CD4+, CD8+, or CD8+CD57+ T cells (not recorded which) from PBMCs. The sequence was obtained from a human donor with aplastic anemia. CDR3 protein: CASSIGPNSDQPQHF. CDR3 coding DNA: TGTGCCAGTAGTATCGGCCCGAATAGCGATCAGCCCCAGCATTTT.